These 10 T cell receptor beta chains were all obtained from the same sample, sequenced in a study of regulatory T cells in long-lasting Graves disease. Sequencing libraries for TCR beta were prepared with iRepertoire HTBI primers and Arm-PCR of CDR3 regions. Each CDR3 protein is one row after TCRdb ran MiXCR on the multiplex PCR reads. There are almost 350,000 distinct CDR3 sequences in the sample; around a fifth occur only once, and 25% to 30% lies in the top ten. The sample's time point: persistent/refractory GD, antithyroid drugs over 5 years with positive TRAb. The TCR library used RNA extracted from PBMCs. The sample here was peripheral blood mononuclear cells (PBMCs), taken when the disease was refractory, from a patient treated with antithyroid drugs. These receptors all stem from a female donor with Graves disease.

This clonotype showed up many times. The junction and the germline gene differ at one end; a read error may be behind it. Here the CDR3 reads CASNRGVGDTQYF. Written as DNA, the CDR3 is TGTGCCAGCAACCGGGGAGTGGGAGATACGCAATATTTT. The V and J genes are TRBV2 and TRBJ2-3, with D perhaps matching TRBD2 (5 bases). The CDR3 length is 13 residues. Germline values: CDR1 SNHLY, CDR2 FYNNEI.

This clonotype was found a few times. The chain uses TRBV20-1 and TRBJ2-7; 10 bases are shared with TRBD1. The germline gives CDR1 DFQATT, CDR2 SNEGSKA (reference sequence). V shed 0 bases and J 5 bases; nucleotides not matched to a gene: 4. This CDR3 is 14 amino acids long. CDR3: CSAREPGQGNEQYF. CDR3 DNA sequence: TGCAGTGCTAGAGAGCCGGGACAGGGGAACGAGCAGTACTTC.

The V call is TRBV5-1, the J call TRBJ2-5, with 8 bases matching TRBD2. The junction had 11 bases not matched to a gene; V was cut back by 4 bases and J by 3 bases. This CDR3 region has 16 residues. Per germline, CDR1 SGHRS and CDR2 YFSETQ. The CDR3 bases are TGCGCCAGCAGCGGGGGGATAAGAGCGGGGGAAGAGACCCAGTACTTC. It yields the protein CASSGGIRAGEETQYF.

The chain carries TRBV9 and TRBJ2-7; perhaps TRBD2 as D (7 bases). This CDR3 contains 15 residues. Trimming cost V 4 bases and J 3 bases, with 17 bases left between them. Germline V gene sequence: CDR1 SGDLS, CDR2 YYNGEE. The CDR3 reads CASSPIGGAGYEQYF. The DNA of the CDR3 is TGTGCCAGCAGCCCGATTGGGGGGGCAGGCTACGAGCAGTACTTC. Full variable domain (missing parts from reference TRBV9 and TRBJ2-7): DSGVTQTPKHLITATGQRVTLRCSPRSGDLSVYWYQQSLDQGLQFLIQYYNGEERAKGNILERFSAQQFPDLHSELNLSSLELGDSALYFCASSPIGGAGYEQYFGPGTRLTVT.

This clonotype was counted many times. The CDR3 coding sequence is TGCGCCAGCAGCCCGAGACAGGGACTCACGGCCCAGTACTTC. Translating it yields CASSPRQGLTAQYF. The chain has TRBV5-1 and TRBJ2-5; the D gene is possibly TRBD1 (7 bases). The V gene's germline CDR1 is SGHRS and CDR2 YFSETQ. The CDR3 length is 14 residues. V was cut by 4 bases and J by 9 bases, with 19 bases left in between.

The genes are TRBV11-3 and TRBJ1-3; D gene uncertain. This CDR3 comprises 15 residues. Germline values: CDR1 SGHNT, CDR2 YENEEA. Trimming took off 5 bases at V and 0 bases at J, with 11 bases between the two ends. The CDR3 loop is CASSLGRDSGNTIYF. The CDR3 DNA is TGTGCCAGCAGCCTCGGCCGAGACTCTGGAAACACCATATATTTT.

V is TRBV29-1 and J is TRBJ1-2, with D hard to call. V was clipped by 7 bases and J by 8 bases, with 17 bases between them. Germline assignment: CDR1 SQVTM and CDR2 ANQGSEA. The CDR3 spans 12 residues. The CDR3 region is CSGWPTPGGYTF. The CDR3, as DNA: TGCAGCGGCTGGCCCACCCCGGGAGGCTACACCTTC.

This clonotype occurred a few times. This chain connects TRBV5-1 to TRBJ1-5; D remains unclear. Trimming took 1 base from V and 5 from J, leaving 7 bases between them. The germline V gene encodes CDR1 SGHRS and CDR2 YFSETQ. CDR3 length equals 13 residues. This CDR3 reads CASSLTLDQPQHF. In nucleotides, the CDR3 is TGCGCCAGCAGCTTGACTTTGGATCAGCCCCAGCATTTT.

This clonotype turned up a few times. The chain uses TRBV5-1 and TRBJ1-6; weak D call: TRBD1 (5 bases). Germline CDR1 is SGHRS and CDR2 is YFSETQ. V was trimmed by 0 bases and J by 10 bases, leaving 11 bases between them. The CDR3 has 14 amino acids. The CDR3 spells CASSLDYPGSPLHF. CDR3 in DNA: TGCGCCAGCAGCTTGGATTATCCAGGGTCACCCCTCCACTTT.

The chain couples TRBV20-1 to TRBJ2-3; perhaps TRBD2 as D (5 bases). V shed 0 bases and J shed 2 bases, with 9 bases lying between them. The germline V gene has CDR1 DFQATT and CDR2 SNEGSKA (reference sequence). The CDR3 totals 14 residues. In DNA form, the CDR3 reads TGCAGTGCTAGAGAGGTGGGAGACACAGATACGCAGTATTTT. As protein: CSAREVGDTDTQYF.